The 25 T cell receptor beta chains below all came from one sample that was sequenced in a study of T cell changes during pregnancy in multiple sclerosis. Assay: immunoSEQ multiplex PCR; the TCRdb copy retains only in-frame clones and omits some. The profile covers 100,000 or so clones, with about 92% appearing a single time and 1.9% taken by the ten largest. The sample was peripheral blood, taken after pregnancy. These receptor sequences come from a female donor with multiple sclerosis, enrolled in a pregnancy study.

The rearrangement joins TRBV6-5 to TRBJ2-2, with D possibly matching TRBD2 (5 bases). Between the trimmed V and J ends, which lost 8 bases and 6 bases, there was a span of 13 bases. The V gene's germline CDR1 is MNHEY and CDR2 SVGAGI. The CDR3 is 13 residues long. The CDR3 here is CASATLEAGELFF. In DNA form, the CDR3 reads TGTGCCAGCGCCACGCTGGAGGCCGGGGAGCTGTTTTTT.

V is TRBV7-2 and J is TRBJ2-7, with 12 positions matching TRBD2. The V gene end was trimmed by 4 bases and the J gene end by 3 bases; junction bases not matched to a gene: 1. This CDR3 region has 14 residues. The germline CDR1 and CDR2 sequences are SGHTA and FQGNSA. Here the CDR3 reads CASSSLAGGYEQYF. Written as DNA, the CDR3 is TGTGCCAGCAGCTCACTAGCGGGGGGCTACGAGCAGTACTTC.

The chain links TRBV9 to TRBJ2-7, with D tentatively TRBD2 (6 bases). Trimming removed 3 bases from V and 6 bases from J, with 22 bases in between. There are 16 residues in the CDR3. Germline V gene lookup returns CDR1 SGDLS and CDR2 YYNGEE. The CDR3: CASSASAGLSMFEQYF. CDR3 bases: TGTGCCAGCAGCGCTTCGGCGGGACTTAGCATGTTCGAGCAGTACTTC.

The chain combines TRBV10-3 with TRBJ2-5, with 16 bases identical to TRBD2. The V gene end was trimmed by 8 bases and the J gene end by 1 base; junction bases not matched to a gene: 10. Per germline, CDR1 ENHRY and CDR2 SYGVKD. The CDR3 loop spans 18 amino acids. The CDR3 here is CAIQGGTSGRATQETQYF. In DNA, the CDR3 is TGTGCCATCCAGGGGGGGACTAGCGGGAGGGCCACCCAAGAGACCCAGTACTTC.

The chain carries TRBV5-1 and TRBJ2-5; a weak D match, TRBD2 (6 bases). This CDR3 contains 15 residues. Per germline, CDR1 SGHRS and CDR2 YFSETQ. Trimming pared 5 bases from V and 1 base from J, leaving 15 bases between. CDR3 amino acids: CASRRGGGTQETQYF. The CDR3 region has the DNA TGCGCCAGCAGGCGGGGCGGCGGAACCCAAGAGACCCAGTACTTC.

The rearrangement joins TRBV7-9 to TRBJ1-1, with D hard to call. V lost 5 bases to trimming and J lost 1 base, with 8 bases between them. Germline V gives CDR1 SEHNR, CDR2 FQNEAQ (reference sequence). This CDR3 is 13 amino acids long. CDR3 nucleotide sequence: TGTGCCAGCAGCCACCGGGGGAACACTGAAGCTTTCTTT. Translation gives CASSHRGNTEAFF.

In this sample, this clone turned up once. The rearrangement joins TRBV2 to TRBJ2-7; TRBD2 matches at 8 bases. The CDR3 runs 14 residues. The germline V gene encodes CDR1 SNHLY and CDR2 FYNNEI. V lost 8 bases and J lost 5; bases outside the gene matches: 11. CDR3 sequence: CASVLRREDDEQYF. CDR3 DNA: TGTGCCAGCGTCCTGAGGCGGGAGGACGACGAGCAGTACTTC.

This sequence joins TRBV6-4 and TRBJ2-2, with a tentative D call TRBD1 (6 bases). This CDR3 comprises 13 residues. V was shortened by 8 bases and J by 3 bases, with 10 bases between the two germline ends. Germline V gives CDR1 MRHNA, CDR2 SNTAGT. CDR3 bases: TGTGCCAGCTCCCCAGGGGACACCGGGGAGCTGTTTTTT. It translates to CASSPGDTGELFF.

V is TRBV6-1 and J is TRBJ1-2; D may be TRBD1 (6 bases). The CDR3 has 12 amino acids. Germline V CDR1 and CDR2: MNHNS, SASEGT. V dropped 4 bases and J dropped 8 bases, with 11 bases sitting between them. The CDR3 spells CASSGGQSGYTF. The CDR3 bases are TGTGCCAGCAGTGGGGGACAATCGGGCTACACCTTC.

The chain recombines TRBV30 with TRBJ2-6, with a possible D match to TRBD2 (6 bases). CDR3 size: 17 residues. Germline values: CDR1 GTSNPN, CDR2 SVGIG (reference sequence). V was pared by 0 bases and J by 3 bases, with 15 bases between. The CDR3 protein is CAWSVWRAGGGANVLTF. In DNA form, the CDR3 reads TGTGCCTGGAGTGTATGGAGGGCAGGAGGTGGGGCCAACGTCCTGACTTTC.

The chain employs TRBV5-1 and TRBJ2-7, with 7 bases identical to TRBD1. CDR3 size: 14 residues. Losses at the gene ends were 0 bases for V and 6 bases for J; bases not matched to a gene: 6. Germline loops: CDR1 SGHRS, CDR2 YFSETQ. The DNA for the CDR3 is TGCGCCAGCAGCTTGGTACAGGGGATTTCCGAGCAGTACTTC. Its translation: CASSLVQGISEQYF. Drawing the rest from reference TRBV5-1 and TRBJ2-7, the complete variable domain is KAGVTQTPRYLIKTRGQQVTLSCSPISGHRSVSWYQQTPGQGLQFLFEYFSETQRNKGNFPGRFSGRQFSNSRSEMNVSTLELGDSALYLCASSLVQGISEQYFGPGTRLTVT.

This chain joins TRBV9 and TRBJ1-1, with 9 bases matching TRBD1. This CDR3 spans 15 amino acids. Germline V gene data show CDR1 as SGDLS and CDR2 as YYNGEE. Germline trimming cut 5 bases from V and 4 bases from J; bases unmatched to any gene: 9. The CDR3 DNA is TGTGCCAGCAGTCTCGGGACAGGGATGATCACTGAAGCTTTCTTT. Its translation is CASSLGTGMITEAFF.

The chain is built from TRBV25-1 and TRBJ1-4; 8 nucleotides align to TRBD1. The CDR3 totals 15 residues. The germline gives CDR1 MGHDK, CDR2 SYGVNS. V lost 2 bases and J lost 7; bases outside the gene matches: 6. CDR3 protein: CASSEQGARGEKLFF. CDR3 in DNA: TGTGCCAGCAGTGAACAGGGGGCTCGGGGTGAAAAACTGTTTTTT.

This clone has a single count. The chain employs TRBV4-1 and TRBJ2-1, with TRBD2 identical over 11 bases. The CDR3 runs to 15 residues. CDR1 and CDR2 (germline): MGHRA, YSYEKL. With 4 bases clipped from V and 6 bases from J, the junction kept 5 bases outside the gene matches. CDR3 region: CASSLLAGVGNEQFF. In DNA, the CDR3 is TGCGCCAGCAGCCTACTAGCGGGAGTTGGCAATGAGCAGTTCTTC.

The rearrangement joins TRBV18 to TRBJ1-3; no reliable D call. The germline V gene has CDR1 KGHSH and CDR2 LQKENI. V lost 3 bases to trimming and J lost 2 bases, with 8 bases between them. The CDR3 is 14 residues long. The CDR3: CASSPQATGNTIYF. For the CDR3, the DNA is TGTGCCAGCTCACCGCAAGCAACTGGAAACACCATATATTTT.

The genes are TRBV28 and TRBJ1-1; D possibly corresponds to TRBD1 (5 bases). The germline V gene encodes CDR1 MDHEN and CDR2 SYDVKM. The CDR3 spans 13 residues. Trimming stripped 8 bases from V and 6 bases from J, with 16 bases between. The CDR3 reads CASHDSIGAEAFF. The CDR3 DNA reads TGTGCCAGCCACGACAGTATAGGCGCTGAAGCTTTCTTT.

J is TRBJ2-1 and V is TRBV5-1; TRBD2 matches at 12 bases. Trimming took 2 bases from V and 7 from J; bases not matched to a gene: 4. The CDR3 is 15 amino acids. Germline loops: CDR1 SGHRS, CDR2 YFSETQ. CDR3 nucleotides: TGCGCCAGCAGCTTAAGACTAGCGGGAGATAATGAGCAGTTCTTC. The encoded protein is CASSLRLAGDNEQFF.

The V and J genes are TRBV6-1 and TRBJ2-3; D may be TRBD1 (6 bases). Germline CDR1 MNHNS, CDR2 SASEGT. The length of the CDR3 is 15 residues. Trimming removed 2 bases from V and 5 bases from J, with 14 bases in between. CDR3 DNA sequence: TGTGCCAGCAGTGAAACGGCAGGGGTGGGAGATACGCAGTATTTT. Translated, it gives CASSETAGVGDTQYF.

This clone has only one observation. V usage is TRBV4-1 and J usage is TRBJ2-1; no firm D call. CDR3 size: 11 residues. Germline assignment: CDR1 MGHRA and CDR2 YSYEKL. V lost 3 bases and J 7 bases, leaving 4 bases between the germline ends. The CDR3 DNA is TGCGCCAGCAGCCATCATAATGAGCAGTTCTTC. Amino acids: CASSHHNEQFF.

V usage is TRBV6-1 and J usage is TRBJ2-7; 12 bases are shared with TRBD1. CDR3 length: 14 residues. Trimming cost V 6 bases and J 4 bases; bases outside gene matches: 4. The germline CDR1 and CDR2 sequences are MNHNS and SASEGT. CDR3 protein: CASSGTGGRYEQYF. The CDR3 DNA follows: TGTGCCAGCAGCGGGACAGGGGGCCGGTACGAGCAGTACTTC.

The rearrangement uses TRBV30 and TRBJ1-1; TRBD1 matches at 10 bases. J gave up 10 bases and V 0 bases, and 14 bases lay outside the gene matches. From germline, CDR1 is GTSNPN and CDR2 SVGIG (reference sequence). The length of the CDR3 is 16 residues. CDR3: CAWSVGPGTGDRPAFF. DNA for the CDR3: TGTGCCTGGAGTGTAGGCCCCGGGACAGGGGATCGCCCAGCTTTCTTT.

CDR3 in amino acids: CASSGGGTSYTF. CDR3 nucleotides: TGTGCCAGTAGTGGGGGGGGAACGAGCTACACCTTC. This chain connects TRBV19 to TRBJ1-2; the D gene is possibly TRBD1 (5 bases). Between the trimmed V and J ends, which lost 5 bases and 9 bases, there was a span of 13 bases. The CDR3 runs to 12 residues. The germline V gene encodes CDR1 LNHDA and CDR2 SQIVND (reference sequence).

The CDR3 reads CASSPGSGSYNEQFF. The CDR3 nucleotides are TGTGCCAGCAGCCCAGGTAGCGGGAGCTACAATGAGCAGTTCTTC. The chain carries TRBV7-2 and TRBJ2-1; 9 bases match TRBD2. The CDR3 is 15 amino acids. Germline assignment: CDR1 SGHTA and CDR2 FQGNSA. Germline trimming cut 5 bases from V and 3 bases from J; bases unmatched to any gene: 5.

Worth noting for this clone: The same CDR3 can be traced to other DNA sequences in this sample. This chain joins TRBV6-1 and TRBJ2-1; a possible D gene is TRBD2 (6 bases). V was cut by 2 bases and J by 4 bases, with 12 bases left in between. This CDR3 comprises 15 residues. Germline lookup yields CDR1 MNHNS and CDR2 SASEGT. Written as DNA, the CDR3 is TGTGCCAGCAGTGAAATCGGGGGATCTTACAATGAGCAGTTCTTC. Translating gives CASSEIGGSYNEQFF.

The chain couples TRBV19 to TRBJ1-5, with no clear D. This CDR3 is 15 amino acids long. From germline, CDR1 is LNHDA and CDR2 SQIVND (reference sequence). V was trimmed by 5 bases and J by 0 bases, leaving 11 bases between them. CDR3 protein: CASSRKGDSNQPQHF. The CDR3 DNA follows: TGTGCCAGTAGTCGCAAGGGAGATAGCAATCAGCCCCAGCATTTT.